This paragraph covers one T cell receptor beta chain sequence. What it binds is unknown. This entry is derived from a study of brain metastases from non-small cell lung cancer. Study-wide findings and caveats: Compared with primary tumors, brain metastases showed less T-cell infiltration.

V was trimmed by 3 bases and J by 13 bases, leaving 10 bases between them. Germline V CDR1 and CDR2: ENHRY, SYGVKD. The CDR3 consists of 11 residues. Generated by immunoSEQ multiplex PCR, the TCRdb table keeps only in-frame clones and is missing some. The table lists under 3,500 clones, about 91% of them singletons. The sequence was collected from a donor aged 40 or older with non-small cell lung cancer. This sequence joins TRBV10-3 and TRBJ2-1; D is unresolved. The sample taken for sequencing was primary lung tumor tissue. This chain's CDR3 is CAISDETSQFF. Here the CDR3 DNA reads TGTGCCATCAGTGATGAAACTTCACAGTTCTTC.